This T cell receptor beta chain was profiled in a study of OX40 agonist ivuxolimab in advanced cancers. Across the whole study: Patients in the trial were receiving intravenous ivuxolimab every 2 weeks, at doses of 0.01 to 10 mg/kg.

Sequencing was performed with immunoSEQ multiplex PCR; in TCRdb, only in-frame clones are kept and a portion is missing. The sample lists more than 15,000 clones, more than 75% seen once, with 35% to 50% in the top ten. Concerning this clone: Its antigen is not identified.

Deletions cut 4 bases from V and 0 bases from J, with 10 bases between. Germline V gene sequence: CDR1 SGHAT, CDR2 FQDESV (reference sequence). The CDR3 covers 14 residues. Study-wide results and limits: There was clonal expansion of CD4+ and CD8+ blood T cells by week 6 at 0.1 to 3.0 mg/kg.

The J gene is TRBJ2-7, the V gene TRBV11-1, with D maybe TRBD2 (5 bases). The sequence was obtained from an adult with an advanced solid tumor such as melanoma, head and neck, liver or kidney cancer. Sequenced here: CD4+ or CD8+ T cells sorted from blood, sampled in a trial of the OX40 agonist ivuxolimab. This chain's CDR3 is CASSWMGSSYEQYF. The CDR3 nucleotides are TGTGCCAGCAGCTGGATGGGGAGCTCCTACGAGCAGTACTTC.